The source of this T cell receptor (beta chain) is a study of siplizumab effects on memory and regulatory T cells. Germline lookup yields CDR1 SGHTA and CDR2 FQGTGA. Trimming at V came to 10 bases and at J to 6 bases, leaving 15 bases not matched to a gene. The CDR3 is 16 amino acids. With regard to this clone: Its antigen is unknown.

Study-wide results and limits: Alloreactive sequences whose origin lay in unstimulated CD4+ memory cells were significantly reduced by siplizumab. Naive T cells apparently outstripped memory cells in diversity and seemed major alloresponse contributors.

Method: immunoSEQ multiplex PCR; TCRdb's copy keeps in-frame clones and lacks some. The sample lists about 69,000 clones; 88% were seen once. The genes are TRBV7-3 and TRBJ2-7; 13 nucleotides line up with TRBD2. The sequencing sample was made of Tregs sorted from blood. The TCR sequence derives from a human donor in good health. DNA for the CDR3: TGTGCCATCTTCAGAGGGACTAGCGGGACCCCTGGCGAGCAGTACTTC. Translated, it gives CAIFRGTSGTPGEQYF.